This TCR beta chain was captured in a study of T cells in Graves' hyperthyroidism and ophthalmopathy. Study-wide findings and caveats: Stable hyperthyroidism was separated from ophthalmopathy by a model based on 13 V-J features. Most thyroid-expanded clonotypes above 0.001 were also found in blood.

Progressors' blood was drawn at hyperthyroidism diagnosis, before ophthalmopathy symptoms. V was pared by 2 bases and J by 5 bases, with 13 bases between. The V gene's germline CDR1 is SEHNR and CDR2 FQNEAQ (reference sequence). The length of the CDR3 is 14 residues. Using RNA transcripts as the source, TCR beta CDR3 regions were amplified. Initially, a first-round RT-PCR of the TCR CDR3 employed the HTBI primer set. Each CDR3 protein gets one entry after TCRdb re-called the multiplex PCR reads with MiXCR. The table shows a few hundred thousand distinct CDR3 sequences, with about 15% occurring only once. The sample holds many counts of this clonotype. Its antigen is currently unknown.

This TCR derives from a woman in her twenties or thirties with Graves' hyperthyroidism that later progressed to Graves' ophthalmopathy. This rearrangement joins TRBV7-9 to TRBJ2-7; D possibly corresponds to TRBD2 (5 bases). Sequencing was performed on blood. The CDR3 sequence: CASSLSRTPNEQYF. CDR3 DNA: TGTGCCAGCAGCTTAAGCAGGACTCCTAACGAGCAGTACTTC.